The rows below give T cell receptor beta chains drawn from one sample of a study of metastatic and nonmetastatic thyroid tumors. TCRdb reprocessed the PCR reads via MiXCR. In the table there are about 16,000 clones, under 35% of which are singletons. Input material: adjacent normal tissue. The source is a female donor with papillary thyroid cancer or a benign thyroid nodule (not recorded which). Some clones in this sample may be carry-over from other donors' samples. Both conserved end residues are part of each CDR3. Each record gives: clone size, D gene, V gene, J gene, CDR3 DNA, CDR3 protein. D genes are given only for firm matches. Not every row has a clone size; where given, it reads once, few, many or a size class.

>NA|NA|TRBV30|TRBJ1-4
TGTGCCTGGAGTGGTCCCAGAGGCACTACCGAAAAACTGTTTTTT
CAWSGPRGTTEKLFF
>NA|NA|TRBV12-3/TRBV12-4|TRBJ1-1
TGTGCCAGCAGGTGGGGGGCTCCAAACACTGAAGCTTTCTTT
CASRWGAPNTEAFF
>NA|NA|TRBV10-3|TRBJ2-5
TGTGCCATCAGTGAGTGGTTAAGAGAGACCCAGTACTTC
CAISEWLRETQYF
>few|NA|TRBV19|TRBJ2-2
TGTGCCAGTAGTATAGATCGCAGGGAGCTGTTTTTT
CASSIDRRELFF
>once|NA|TRBV30|TRBJ2-3
TGTGCCTGGAGAGACACGGACACACGGGGTGATACGCAGTATTTT
CAWRDTDTRGDTQYF
>many|NA|TRBV19|TRBJ1-1
TGTGCCAGTAGTATTTGGGGGAACACTGAAGCTTTCTTT
CASSIWGNTEAFF
>NA|TRBD2|TRBV6-1|TRBJ2-3
TGTGCCAGCAGAAGAGGACTAGCGGGGAGGGATACGCAGTATTTT
CASRRGLAGRDTQYF
>few|NA|TRBV27|TRBJ2-7
TGTGCCAGCAGTTTTCTAGGGGAAGAATACGAGCAGTACTTC
CASSFLGEEYEQYF
>NA|NA|TRBV7-9|TRBJ1-2
TGTGCCAGCAGCCGGACGGACCTCTATGGCTACACCTTC
CASSRTDLYGYTF
>many|TRBD2|TRBV27|TRBJ2-5
TGTGCCAGCAGTTTCCCGACTAGCGGGGGAAGGGAAGAGACCCAGTACTTC
CASSFPTSGGREETQYF
>few|TRBD1|TRBV6-1|TRBJ2-5
TGTGCCAGCAGGGGGGACAGGGGAGAGACCCAGTACTTC
CASRGDRGETQYF
>NA|NA|TRBV7-8|TRBJ2-5
TGTGCCAGCAGCTCGGGGGAAGAGACCCAGTACTTC
CASSSGEETQYF
>NA|TRBD1|TRBV11-1|TRBJ1-4
TGTGCCAGCAGCTTAGTCTCCCCGGGACAGGTCTATAATGAAAAACTGTTTTTT
CASSLVSPGQVYNEKLFF
>NA|NA|TRBV6-1|TRBJ1-1
TGTGCCAGCAGTGCTGGTCCGGGGCAAACTGAAGCTTTCTTT
CASSAGPGQTEAFF
>NA|TRBD1|TRBV24-1|TRBJ2-5
TGTGCCACCAGTACTCCCGGACAGGCCCAAGAGACCCAGTACTTC
CATSTPGQAQETQYF
>NA|NA|TRBV5-1|TRBJ1-4
TGCGCCAGCAGCTTTGGGGGCAGGACTAATGAAAAACTGTTTTTT
CASSFGGRTNEKLFF
>once|NA|TRBV14|TRBJ2-1
TGTGCCAGCAGCCCAACTAGTAGAGATGAGCAGTTCTTC
CASSPTSRDEQFF
>NA|TRBD2|TRBV12-3/TRBV12-4|TRBJ2-3
TGTGCCAGCAGTTTAGTTAGGTCTAGCGGAAGCACAGATACGCAGTATTTT
CASSLVRSSGSTDTQYF
>NA|NA|TRBV6-2/TRBV6-3|TRBJ2-5
TGTGCCAGCAGTTATGAAGAGACCCAGTACTTC
CASSYEETQYF
>NA|NA|TRBV7-2|TRBJ1-2
TGTGCCAGCAGCATCTATAGTGGTGGCTACACCTTC
CASSIYSGGYTF
>few|TRBD2|TRBV6-9|TRBJ2-3
TGTGCCAGCAGTTACTCTAGCGGGAGGGTTTTTCAGTATTTT
CASSYSSGRVFQYF
>NA|TRBD2|TRBV7-8|TRBJ2-7
TGTGCCAGCAGTCCGCGGGGGGCCTCCTACGAGCAGTACTTC
CASSPRGASYEQYF
>few|NA|TRBV30|TRBJ2-1
TGTGCCTGGTCCCCAGGGGCAGTGAATGAGCAGTTCTTC
CAWSPGAVNEQFF
>NA|NA|TRBV5-1|TRBJ1-1
TGCGCCAGCGGGGGACCCGAGAACACTGAAGCTTTCTTT
CASGGPENTEAFF
>medium-sized|NA|TRBV18|TRBJ1-1
TGTGCCAGCTCACCAGGGGGTTCAGGCACTGAAGCTTTCTTT
CASSPGGSGTEAFF
>NA|TRBD1|TRBV11-2|TRBJ2-1
TGTGCCAGCAGCCCCGGGACAGGGAGTGGCAATGAGCAGTTCTTC
CASSPGTGSGNEQFF
>NA|NA|TRBV7-2|TRBJ2-2
TGTGCCAGCAGCTTACTATCAGGGGTCACCGGGGAGCTGTTTTTT
CASSLLSGVTGELFF
>NA|NA|TRBV4-1|TRBJ2-7
TGCGCCAGCAGCCAAGGACTAGCCTACGAGCAGTACTTC
CASSQGLAYEQYF
>NA|NA|TRBV7-9|TRBJ2-7
TGTGCCAGCAGCTACGCGCTAGCGCCTACCTACGAGCAGTACTTC
CASSYALAPTYEQYF
>once|NA|TRBV5-1|TRBJ2-1
TGCGCCAGCAGCTTTACCCCTGGGGCCAATGAGCAGTTCTTC
CASSFTPGANEQFF
>NA|NA|TRBV28|TRBJ1-1
TGTCCCAGCTACGGGAGAGCCACGTTGAACACTGAAGCTTTCTTT
CPSYGRATLNTEAFF
>medium-sized|NA|TRBV20-1|TRBJ2-5
TGCAGTGCTAGAGCGCGGGAGACCCAGTACTTC
CSARARETQYF
>NA|TRBD1|TRBV12-3/TRBV12-4|TRBJ2-7
TGTGCCAGCAGTACTCGGACAGGGTTACAAGAGCAGTACTTC
CASSTRTGLQEQYF
>NA|NA|TRBV5-1|TRBJ1-5
TGCGCCAGCAGCTTGGCCAAGTCGGGGGCCAGGAATCAGCCCCAGCATTTT
CASSLAKSGARNQPQHF
>medium-sized|NA|TRBV24-1|TRBJ2-2
TGTGCCACCCGCGGGGCGGACCCCACAACCGGGGAGCTGTTTTTT
CATRGADPTTGELFF
>NA|NA|TRBV2|TRBJ2-3
TGTGCCAGCAAGGTCCGGCTAAGCACAGATACGCAGTATTTT
CASKVRLSTDTQYF
>many|NA|TRBV28|TRBJ2-7
TGTGCCAGCAGTCCCCTTTTGGGGAGGTACGAGCAGTACTTC
CASSPLLGRYEQYF
>NA|TRBD2|TRBV4-3|TRBJ2-2
TGCGCCAGCAGCCTCTCCGGGACTAGCGGGGTCGGGGAGCTGTTTTTT
CASSLSGTSGVGELFF
>NA|TRBD2|TRBV7-2|TRBJ2-7
TGTGCCAGCAGCCCCCTAGCGGACATCTCCTACGAGCAGTACTTC
CASSPLADISYEQYF
>NA|NA|TRBV28|TRBJ2-3
TGTGCCAGCAGTGTCACGGACCGGTCGCAGTATTTT
CASSVTDRSQYF
>few|NA|TRBV6-1|TRBJ2-7
TGTGCCAGCAGTGAAGGAGGCGGCGGCGAGCAGTACTTC
CASSEGGGGEQYF
>few|NA|TRBV27|TRBJ2-2
TGTGCCAGCAGGGGAAGCGGGGAGCTGTTTTTT
CASRGSGELFF
>NA|NA|TRBV2|TRBJ2-5
TGTGCCAGCAGTGAGGAGGGGAGCTCACAAGAGACCCAGTACTTC
CASSEEGSSQETQYF
>NA|TRBD2|TRBV7-9|TRBJ2-7
TGTGCCAGCAGCTCCCGGGAGGGAAGGACCTACGAGCAGTACTTC
CASSSREGRTYEQYF
>NA|TRBD1|TRBV15|TRBJ1-2
TGTGCCACCAGCAGTTCGACAGGGGCCGGCTACACCTTC
CATSSSTGAGYTF
>few|NA|TRBV19|TRBJ1-6
TGTGCCAGTAGTATGCCGAGCTCCTATAATTCACACACCCACTTT
CASSMPSSYNSHTHF
>NA|NA|TRBV28|TRBJ1-1
TGTGCCAGCAGTTTAGTTGGGGTGACTGAAGCTTTCTTT
CASSLVGVTEAFF
>few|NA|TRBV6-1|TRBJ1-3
TGTGCCAGCATATCAGGGGGAAACACCATATATTTT
CASISGGNTIYF
>few|TRBD2|TRBV11-2|TRBJ2-7
TGTGCCAGCAGCTTCCTTGTCGGCGGGAGGTGGGGCTACGAGCAGTACTTC
CASSFLVGGRWGYEQYF
>NA|TRBD1|TRBV6-6|TRBJ2-7
TGTGCCAGCAGTCCATTCTCGGGACAGGGAACTAGTCTCTACGAGCAGTACTTC
CASSPFSGQGTSLYEQYF
>NA|TRBD2|TRBV20-1|TRBJ2-1
TGCAGTGCGACGCCGGGACTAGCGGATAATGAGCAGTTCTTC
CSATPGLADNEQFF
>NA|NA|TRBV12-3/TRBV12-4|TRBJ1-1
TGTGCCAGCAGGCCCACAGGGAGGGGAACTGAAGCTTTCTTT
CASRPTGRGTEAFF
>NA|TRBD1|TRBV28|TRBJ1-1
TGTGCCATCAGACAGGGGTACACTGAAGCTTTCTTT
CAIRQGYTEAFF
>NA|NA|TRBV6-6|TRBJ2-3
TGTGCCAGCAGTTACGAGGGCGGGACCGATACGCAGTATTTT
CASSYEGGTDTQYF
>medium-sized|NA|TRBV6-1|TRBJ2-7
TGTGCCAGCAGTGAAGTGTGGGGTTACGAGCAGTACTTC
CASSEVWGYEQYF
>many|NA|TRBV6-2/TRBV6-3|TRBJ2-7
TGTGCCAGCAGGGCCGAGGATATTCTGACAGACTCCTACGAGCAGTACTTC
CASRAEDILTDSYEQYF
>NA|TRBD2|TRBV7-9|TRBJ2-1
TGTGCCAGCAGTGGGAGCAGCGGGAGTTTGAACAATGAGCAGTTCTTC
CASSGSSGSLNNEQFF